Listed here are 8 T cell receptor beta chains from one sample, sequenced in a study of T cell responses to AZD1222 COVID-19 vaccine. Using immunoSEQ multiplex PCR, the repertoire was profiled, and TCRdb retains in-frame clones only, with some absent. The sample holds 90,000 to 120,000 clones, over 70% seen once. The sequencing used peripheral blood, collected on day 0 of AZD1222 vaccination. The receptors come from an adult in good health.

This chain links TRBV15 with TRBJ2-6; D perhaps matches TRBD2 (5 bases). Germline V gene lookup returns CDR1 LNHNV and CDR2 YYDKDF (reference sequence). Trimming pared 5 bases from V and 3 bases from J, leaving 17 bases between. The CDR3 loop spans 17 amino acids. The CDR3 loop reads CATSGNPRVGGANVLTF. The DNA of the CDR3 is TGTGCCACCAGCGGTAACCCGAGGGTCGGTGGGGCCAACGTCCTGACTTTC.

V and J are TRBV18 and TRBJ1-2, with a weak D call TRBD1 (5 bases). This CDR3 spans 15 amino acids. Trimming removed 4 bases from V and 6 bases from J, with 18 bases in between. CDR1 is KGHSH, CDR2 LQKENI, per germline. This chain's CDR3 is CASSLFKDSQDGYTF. The CDR3 DNA follows: TGTGCCAGCTCACTATTTAAAGACAGCCAAGATGGCTACACCTTC.

The genes are TRBV6-6 and TRBJ2-3, with D uncertain. Trimming left V 6 bases short and J 4 bases short, with 11 bases between. From germline, CDR1 is MNHNY and CDR2 SVGAGI (reference sequence). The CDR3 loop spans 13 amino acids. CDR3 nucleotide sequence: TGTGCCAGCAGCCGGACCTCCGCAGATACGCAGTATTTT. It yields the protein CASSRTSADTQYF.

The CDR3 DNA reads as TGTGCCAGCTCACCGGGGGCAGTAGGCACAGATACGCAGTATTTT. Translating it yields CASSPGAVGTDTQYF. The chain uses TRBV18 and TRBJ2-3; tentative D call: TRBD1 (6 bases). The CDR3 consists of 15 residues. V was trimmed by 3 bases and J by 1 base, leaving 11 bases between them. CDR1 and CDR2 (germline): KGHSH, LQKENI.

This chain connects TRBV5-1 to TRBJ1-3, with no clear D. The CDR3 has 11 residues. CDR1 SGHRS and CDR2 YFSETQ come from the germline V gene. V was clipped by 6 bases and J by 0 bases, with 1 base between them. The CDR3 nucleotides are TGCGCCAGCAACTCTGGAAACACCATATATTTT. Translation gives CASNSGNTIYF.

This sequence joins TRBV12-2 and TRBJ2-7; TRBD1, as called in the table, went unchecked against the DNA. TRBV12-2 is recorded as a pseudogene. The CDR3 length is 14 residues. The CDR3 nucleotides are TGTGCAAGTCGCTTACCGTGGGGCTCTTACGAGCAGTACTTC. It translates to CASRLPWGSYEQYF.

The chain employs TRBV7-8 and TRBJ2-5, with a weak D call TRBD1 (7 bases). The CDR3 is made up of 17 amino acids. V was shortened by 1 base and J by 3 bases, with 18 bases between the two germline ends. The V gene's germline CDR1 is SGHVS and CDR2 FQNEAQ. CDR3 DNA sequence: TGTGCCAGCAGCTTAGTTGGGACAGAGGGGGGTAAAGAGACCCAGTACTTC. It is translated as CASSLVGTEGGKETQYF. The whole variable domain, remainder taken from reference TRBV7-8 and TRBJ2-5, is GAGVSQSPRYKVAKRGQDVALRCDPISGHVSLFWYQQALGQGPEFLTYFQNEAQLDKSGLPSDRFFAERPEGSVSTLKIQRTQQEDSAVYLCASSLVGTEGGKETQYFGPGTRLLVL.

The V call is TRBV28, the J call TRBJ1-2, with D hard to call. This CDR3 has 10 amino acids. In germline, CDR1 is MDHEN, CDR2 SYDVKM. V was trimmed by 8 bases and J by 4 bases, leaving 5 bases between them. The chain's CDR3 is CASRAYGYTF. DNA of the CDR3: TGTGCCAGCCGGGCCTATGGCTACACCTTC.